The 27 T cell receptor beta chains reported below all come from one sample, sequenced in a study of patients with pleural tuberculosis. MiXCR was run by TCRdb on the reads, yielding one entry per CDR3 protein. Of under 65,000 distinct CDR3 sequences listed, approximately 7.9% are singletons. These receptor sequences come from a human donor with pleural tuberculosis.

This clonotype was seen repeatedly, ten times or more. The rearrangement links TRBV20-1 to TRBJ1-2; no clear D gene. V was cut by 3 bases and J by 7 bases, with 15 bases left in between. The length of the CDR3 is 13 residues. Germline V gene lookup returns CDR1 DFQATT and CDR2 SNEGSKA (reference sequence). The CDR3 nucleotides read TGCAGTGCTAGCGGGTGGGAAGGGATTGGCTACACCTTC. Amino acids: CSASGWEGIGYTF.

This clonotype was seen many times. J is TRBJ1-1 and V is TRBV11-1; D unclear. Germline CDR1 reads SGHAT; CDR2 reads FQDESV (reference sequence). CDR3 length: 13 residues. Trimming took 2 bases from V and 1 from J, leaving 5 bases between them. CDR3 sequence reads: CASSLRQNTEAFF. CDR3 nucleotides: TGTGCCAGCAGCTTACGGCAGAACACTGAAGCTTTCTTT.

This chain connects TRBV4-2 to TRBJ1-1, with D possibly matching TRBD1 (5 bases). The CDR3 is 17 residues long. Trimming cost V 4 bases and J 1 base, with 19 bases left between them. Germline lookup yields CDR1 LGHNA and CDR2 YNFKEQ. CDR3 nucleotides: TGTGCCAGCAGCCCGGTTGTCGCCAGGGACGGGAACACTGAAGCTTTCTTT. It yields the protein CASSPVVARDGNTEAFF.

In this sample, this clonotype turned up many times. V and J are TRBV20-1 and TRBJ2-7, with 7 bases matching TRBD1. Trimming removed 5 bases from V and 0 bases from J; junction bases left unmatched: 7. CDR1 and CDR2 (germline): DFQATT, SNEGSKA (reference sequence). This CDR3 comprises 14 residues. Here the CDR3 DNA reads TGCAGTGCTCGAACGGGACAGAGCTCCTACGAGCAGTACTTC. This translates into CSARTGQSSYEQYF.

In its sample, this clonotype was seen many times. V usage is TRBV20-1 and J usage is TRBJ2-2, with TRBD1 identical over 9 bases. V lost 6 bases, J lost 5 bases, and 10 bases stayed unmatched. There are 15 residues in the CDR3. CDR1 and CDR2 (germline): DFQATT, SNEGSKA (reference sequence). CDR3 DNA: TGCAGTGCACGGATACAGGGGGCTCATACCGGGGAGCTGTTTTTT. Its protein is CSARIQGAHTGELFF.

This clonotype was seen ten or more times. The CDR3 spells CSGDRGLRDTQYF. The CDR3 nucleotides read TGCAGCGGTGACAGGGGGCTGAGAGATACGCAGTATTTT. The chain joins TRBV29-1 to TRBJ2-3; 10 bases are a match to TRBD1. V trimming: 7 bases; J trimming: 5 bases; junction bases outside the gene matches: 6. The CDR3 covers 13 residues. CDR1 and CDR2 (germline): SQVTM, ANQGSEA.

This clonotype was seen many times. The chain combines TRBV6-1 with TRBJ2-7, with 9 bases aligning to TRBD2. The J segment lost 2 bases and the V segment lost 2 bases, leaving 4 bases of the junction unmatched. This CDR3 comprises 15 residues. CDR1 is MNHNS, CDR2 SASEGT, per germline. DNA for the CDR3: TGTGCCAGCAGTGAATTCCAGCGGGAGGCCTACGAGCAGTACTTC. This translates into CASSEFQREAYEQYF.

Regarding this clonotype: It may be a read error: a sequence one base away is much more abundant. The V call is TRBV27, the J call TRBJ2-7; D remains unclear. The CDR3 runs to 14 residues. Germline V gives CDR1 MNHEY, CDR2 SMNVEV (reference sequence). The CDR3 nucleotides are TGTGCCAGCAGTCTAAACAGAGCCCTCTACGAGCAGTGCTTC. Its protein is CASSLNRALYEQCF.

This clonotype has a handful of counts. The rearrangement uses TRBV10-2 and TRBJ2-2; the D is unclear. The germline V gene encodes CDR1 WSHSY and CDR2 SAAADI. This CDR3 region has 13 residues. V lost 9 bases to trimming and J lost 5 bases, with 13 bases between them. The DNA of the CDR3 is TGCGCCAGTAAGGCAGGAATTACCGGGGAGCTGTTTTTT. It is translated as CASKAGITGELFF.

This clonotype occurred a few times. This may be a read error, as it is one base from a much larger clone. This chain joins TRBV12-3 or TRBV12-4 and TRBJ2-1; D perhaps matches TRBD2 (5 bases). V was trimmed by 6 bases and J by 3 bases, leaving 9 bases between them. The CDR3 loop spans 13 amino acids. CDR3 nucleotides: TGTGCCAGCAGACCTAGCTTCTACAATGAGCAGTTCTTC. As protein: CASRPSFYNEQFF.

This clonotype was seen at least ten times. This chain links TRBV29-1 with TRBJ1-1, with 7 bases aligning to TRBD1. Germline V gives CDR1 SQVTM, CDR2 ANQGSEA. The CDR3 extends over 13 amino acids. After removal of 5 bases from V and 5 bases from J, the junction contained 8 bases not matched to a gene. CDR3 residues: CSVYRQGGTEAFF. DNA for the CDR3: TGCAGCGTTTACCGACAGGGCGGGACTGAAGCTTTCTTT.

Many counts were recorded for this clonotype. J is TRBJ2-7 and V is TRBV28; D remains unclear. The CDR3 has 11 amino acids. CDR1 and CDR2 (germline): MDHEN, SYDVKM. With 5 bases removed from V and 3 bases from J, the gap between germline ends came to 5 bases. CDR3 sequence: CASSTYYEQYF. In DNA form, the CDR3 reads TGTGCCAGCAGTACATACTACGAGCAGTACTTC.

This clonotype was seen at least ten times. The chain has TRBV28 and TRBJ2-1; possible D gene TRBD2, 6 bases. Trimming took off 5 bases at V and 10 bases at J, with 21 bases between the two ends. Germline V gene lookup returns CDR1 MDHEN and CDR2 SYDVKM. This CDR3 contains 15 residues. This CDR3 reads CASSPLGGIGDEQFF. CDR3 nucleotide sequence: TGTGCCAGCAGTCCATTAGGCGGGATTGGGGACGAGCAGTTCTTC.

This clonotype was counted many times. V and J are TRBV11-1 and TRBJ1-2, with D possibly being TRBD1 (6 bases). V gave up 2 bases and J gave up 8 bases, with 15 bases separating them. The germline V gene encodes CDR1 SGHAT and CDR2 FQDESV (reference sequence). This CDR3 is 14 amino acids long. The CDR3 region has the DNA TGTGCCAGCAGCTTAAATGGAGGGGGACCCGGCTACACCTTC. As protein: CASSLNGGGPGYTF.

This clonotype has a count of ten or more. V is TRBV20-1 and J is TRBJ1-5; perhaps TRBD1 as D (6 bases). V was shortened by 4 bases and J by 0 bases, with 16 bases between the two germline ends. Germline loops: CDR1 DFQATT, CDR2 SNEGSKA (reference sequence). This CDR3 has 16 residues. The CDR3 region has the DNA TGCAGTGCTACAAGTTTCGGGACACATAGCAATCAGCCCCAGCATTTT. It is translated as CSATSFGTHSNQPQHF.

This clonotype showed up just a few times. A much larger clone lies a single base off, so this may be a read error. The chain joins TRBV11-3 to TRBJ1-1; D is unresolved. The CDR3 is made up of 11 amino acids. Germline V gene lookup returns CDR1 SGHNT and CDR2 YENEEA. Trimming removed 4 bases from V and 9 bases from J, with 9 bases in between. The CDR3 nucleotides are TGTGCCAGCAGCTCTGGCGTTAAAGCTTTCTTT. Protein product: CASSSGVKAFF.

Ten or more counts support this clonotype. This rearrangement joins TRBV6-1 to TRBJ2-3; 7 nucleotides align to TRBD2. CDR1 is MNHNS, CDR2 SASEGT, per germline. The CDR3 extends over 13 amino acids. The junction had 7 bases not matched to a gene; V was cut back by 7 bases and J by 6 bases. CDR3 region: CASTVGGSDTQYF. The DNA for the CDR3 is TGTGCCAGCACTGTAGGCGGGAGCGATACGCAGTATTTT.

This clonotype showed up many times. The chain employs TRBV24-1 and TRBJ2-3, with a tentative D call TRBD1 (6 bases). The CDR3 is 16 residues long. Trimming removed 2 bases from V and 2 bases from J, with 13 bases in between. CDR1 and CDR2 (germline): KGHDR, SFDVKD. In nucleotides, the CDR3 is TGTGCCACCAGTGATTCAGGACAGAGGACCACAGATACGCAGTATTTT. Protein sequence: CATSDSGQRTTDTQYF.

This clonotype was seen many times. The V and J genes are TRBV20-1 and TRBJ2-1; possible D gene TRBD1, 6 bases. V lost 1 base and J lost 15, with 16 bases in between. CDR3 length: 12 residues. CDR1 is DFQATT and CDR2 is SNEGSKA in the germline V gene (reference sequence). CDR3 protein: CSARGVGGILFF. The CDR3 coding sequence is TGCAGTGCTAGAGGTGTAGGGGGAATATTGTTCTTC.

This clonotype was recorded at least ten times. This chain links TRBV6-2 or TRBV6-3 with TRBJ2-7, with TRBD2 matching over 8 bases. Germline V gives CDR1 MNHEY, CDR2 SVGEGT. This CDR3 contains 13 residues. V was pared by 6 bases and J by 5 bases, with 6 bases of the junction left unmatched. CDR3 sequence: CASRGLADDEQYV. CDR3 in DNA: TGTGCCAGCAGAGGACTAGCCGACGACGAGCAGTACGTC.

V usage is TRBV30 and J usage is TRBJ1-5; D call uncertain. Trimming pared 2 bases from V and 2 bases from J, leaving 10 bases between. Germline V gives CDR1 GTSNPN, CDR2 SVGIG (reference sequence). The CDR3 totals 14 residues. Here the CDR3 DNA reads TGTGCCTGGAGTTCGGGTTTGGGCAATCAGCCCCAGCATTTT. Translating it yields CAWSSGLGNQPQHF.

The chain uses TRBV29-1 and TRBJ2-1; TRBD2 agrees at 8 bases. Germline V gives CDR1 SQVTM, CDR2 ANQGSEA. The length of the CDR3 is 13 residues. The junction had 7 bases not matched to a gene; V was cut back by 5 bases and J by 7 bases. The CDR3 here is CSVSTSGLNEQFF. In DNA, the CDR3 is TGCAGCGTTAGTACTAGCGGTCTAAATGAGCAGTTCTTC.

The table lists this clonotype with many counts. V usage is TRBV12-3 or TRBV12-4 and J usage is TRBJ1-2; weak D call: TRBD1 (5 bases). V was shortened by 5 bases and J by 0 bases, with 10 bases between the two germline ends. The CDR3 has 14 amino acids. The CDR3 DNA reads TGTGCCAGCAGTCTCAGGGTTTCTAACTATGGCTACACCTTC. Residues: CASSLRVSNYGYTF.

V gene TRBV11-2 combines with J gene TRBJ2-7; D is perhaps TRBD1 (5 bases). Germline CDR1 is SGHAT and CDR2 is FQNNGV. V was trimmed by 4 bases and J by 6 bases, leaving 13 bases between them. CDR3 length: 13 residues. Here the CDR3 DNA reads TGTGCCAGCAGCTCCTTCCAGGGAACCGAGCAGTACGTC. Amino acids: CASSSFQGTEQYV.

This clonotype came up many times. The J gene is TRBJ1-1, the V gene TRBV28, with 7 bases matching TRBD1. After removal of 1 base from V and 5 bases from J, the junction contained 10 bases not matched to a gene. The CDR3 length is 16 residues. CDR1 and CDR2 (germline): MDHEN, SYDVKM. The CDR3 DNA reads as TGTGCCAGCAGTTTATTTAAGGGGGCATTAAGGACTGAAGCTTTCTTT. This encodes CASSLFKGALRTEAFF. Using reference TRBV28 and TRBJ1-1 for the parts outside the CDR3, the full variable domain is DVKVTQSSRYLVKRTGEKVFLECVQDMDHENMFWYRQDPGLGLRLIYFSYDVKMKEKGDIPEGYSVSREKKERFSLILESASTNQTSMYLCASSLFKGALRTEAFFGQGTRLTVV.

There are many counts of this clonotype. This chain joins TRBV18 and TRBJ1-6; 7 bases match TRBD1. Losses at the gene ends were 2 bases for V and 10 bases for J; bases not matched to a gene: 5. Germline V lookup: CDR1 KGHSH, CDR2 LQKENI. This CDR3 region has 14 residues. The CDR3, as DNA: TGTGCCAGCTCACCAAGGGGGCAGGAATCACCCCTCCACTTT. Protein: CASSPRGQESPLHF.

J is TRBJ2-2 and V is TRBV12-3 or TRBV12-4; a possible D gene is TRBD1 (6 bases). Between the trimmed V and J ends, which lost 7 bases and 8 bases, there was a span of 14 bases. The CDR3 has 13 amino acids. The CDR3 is CASTPQGPGELFF. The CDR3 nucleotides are TGTGCCAGCACTCCTCAGGGGCCTGGGGAGCTGTTTTTT.